This T cell receptor beta chain was sequenced during a study of blood T cell repertoires in COVID-19. As for the study in general: Specimens from acute and convalescent COVID-19 originated in the United States, Italy and Spain.

J lost 10 bases, V lost 5 bases, and 3 bases had no gene match. Germline V CDR1 and CDR2: MNHEY, SMNVEV (reference sequence). The CDR3 sequence is 14 residues long. This clone was detected once. Participants reported their clinical history, and cohort assignment relied on those reports. Only in-frame clones appear in the TCRdb table, and some are missing; sequencing was by immunoSEQ multiplex PCR. The table shows 180,000 or so clones, with over 75% occurring only once. The TCR sequence derives from a woman younger than 30 who had recovered from COVID-19. The chain couples TRBV27 to TRBJ2-1, with 15 bases that match TRBD2. Sequenced sample: PBMCs or T cells enriched from blood (not recorded which). This CDR3 reads CASSIGTSGREQFF. CDR3 nucleotides: TGTGCCAGCAGTATCGGGACTAGCGGGAGGGAGCAGTTCTTC.